This T cell receptor (beta chain) was recorded in a study of T cells in Graves' hyperthyroidism and ophthalmopathy. Study-level results: The model's output predicted ophthalmopathy at a median of 6.5 months prior to onset.

Patients having uncontrolled infection, another autoimmune disease, pregnancy or lactation were not included. From RNA transcripts, TCR beta CDR3 regions were amplified. Researchers ran a first-round RT-PCR on the TCR CDR3 using the HTBI primer set. TCRdb passed the multiplex PCR reads through MiXCR, listing each CDR3 protein once. Of 300,000 to 450,000 distinct CDR3 sequences in the sample, approximately 14% are singletons; the top ten hold 25% to 35%. Of note for this clonotype: What it binds is not known.

This CDR3 contains 13 residues. Trimming took 0 bases from V and 3 from J, leaving 6 bases between them. The V gene's germline CDR1 is MGHRA and CDR2 YSYEKL. V usage is TRBV4-1 and J usage is TRBJ2-7; D is unresolved. The receptor comes from a woman under 30 with Graves' hyperthyroidism that later progressed to Graves' ophthalmopathy. Source material: blood. CDR3: CASSQETYYEQYF. As DNA, the CDR3 is TGCGCCAGCAGCCAAGAAACCTACTACGAGCAGTACTTC.